This TCR beta chain derives from a study of Ad26.COV2.S vaccination and SARS-CoV-2 variants. Study observations and caveats: Participants given vaccine showed non-spike TCR breadth similar to that of placebo recipients. Total T cell responses were possibly underestimated by TCR breadth and depth analyses.

V was clipped by 3 bases and J by 4 bases; unmatched bases: 3. The CDR3 length is 15 residues. CDR1 and CDR2 from the germline V gene are SGHTA and FQGTGA. Assay: immunoSEQ multiplex PCR; the TCRdb copy retains only in-frame clones and omits some. The profile shows around 450,000 clones, more than 75% of them singletons. Notes on this clone: The antigen is undetermined.

Treatment here: roughly 19 received Ad26.COV2.S at low or high dose, single or two shots; about 5 received placebo; per-sample allocation not given. Sampling occurred on day 63 after the first vaccine or placebo injection. The receptor's source is a person aged 18-60 years who received the Ad26.COV2.S COVID-19 vaccine or a placebo. The sample consisted of peripheral blood, taken in a trial of Ad26.COV2.S vaccine versus placebo. V is TRBV7-3 and J is TRBJ2-2, with TRBD1 identical over 9 bases. CDR3 nucleotides: TGTGCCAGCAGCTTGGGACAGGGTGGCACCGGGGAGCTGTTTTTT. Protein: CASSLGQGGTGELFF.